This T cell receptor beta chain was recovered during a study of technical replicates of blood from a handful of donors. Germline V gives CDR1 GTSNPN, CDR2 SVGIG (reference sequence). Trimming took off 2 bases at V and 1 base at J, with 12 bases between the two ends. The CDR3 sequence is 15 residues long. Profiled with immunoSEQ multiplex PCR; TCRdb holds only in-frame clones, not every one. The table lists roughly 70,000 clones, about 94% of them singletons. The source material was T cells isolated from PBMCs. This TCR came from a human donor in good health. This sequence joins TRBV30 and TRBJ1-3; D ambiguous. CDR3 residues: CAWSFITASGNTIYF. CDR3 nucleotides: TGTGCCTGGAGTTTCATCACAGCTTCTGGAAACACCATATATTTT.